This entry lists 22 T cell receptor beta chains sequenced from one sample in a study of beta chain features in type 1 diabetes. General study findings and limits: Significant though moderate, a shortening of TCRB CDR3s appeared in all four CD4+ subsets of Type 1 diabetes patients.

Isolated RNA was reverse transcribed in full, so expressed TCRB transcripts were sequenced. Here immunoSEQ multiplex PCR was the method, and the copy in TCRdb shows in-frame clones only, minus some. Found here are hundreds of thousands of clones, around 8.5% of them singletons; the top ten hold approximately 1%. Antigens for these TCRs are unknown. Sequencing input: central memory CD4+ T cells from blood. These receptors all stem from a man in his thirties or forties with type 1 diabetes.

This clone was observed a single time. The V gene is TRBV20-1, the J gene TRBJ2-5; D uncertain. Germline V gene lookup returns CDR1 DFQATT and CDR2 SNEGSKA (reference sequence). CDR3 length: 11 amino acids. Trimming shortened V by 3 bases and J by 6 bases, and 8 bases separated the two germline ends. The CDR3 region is CSARRQQTQYF. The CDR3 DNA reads TGCAGTGCTAGGAGGCAGCAGACCCAGTACTTC.

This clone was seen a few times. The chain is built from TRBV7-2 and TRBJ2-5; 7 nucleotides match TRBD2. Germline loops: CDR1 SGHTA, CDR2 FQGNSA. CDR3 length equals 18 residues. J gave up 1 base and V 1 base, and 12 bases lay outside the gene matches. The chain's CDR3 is CASSLVLSGGGVQETQYF. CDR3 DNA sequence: TGTGCCAGCAGCTTAGTGCTCTCGGGCGGGGGAGTCCAAGAGACCCAGTACTTC. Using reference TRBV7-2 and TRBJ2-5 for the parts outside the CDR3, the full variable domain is GAGVSQSPSNKVTEKGKDVELRCDPISGHTALYWYRQSLGQGLEFLIYFQGNSAPDKSGLPSDRFSAERTGGSVSTLTIQRTQQEDSAVYLCASSLVLSGGGVQETQYFGPGTRLLVL.

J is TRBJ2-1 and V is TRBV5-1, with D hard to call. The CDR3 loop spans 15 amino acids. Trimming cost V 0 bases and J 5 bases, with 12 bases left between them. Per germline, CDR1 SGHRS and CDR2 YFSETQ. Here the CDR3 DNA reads TGCGCCAGCAGCTTGGACAACCCACGGAACAATGAGCAGTTCTTC. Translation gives CASSLDNPRNNEQFF.

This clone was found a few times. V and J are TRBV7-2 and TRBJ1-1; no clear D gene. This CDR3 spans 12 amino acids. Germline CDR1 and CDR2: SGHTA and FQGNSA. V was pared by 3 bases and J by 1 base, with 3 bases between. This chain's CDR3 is CASSFKNTEAFF. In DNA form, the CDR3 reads TGTGCCAGCAGCTTTAAGAACACTGAAGCTTTCTTT.

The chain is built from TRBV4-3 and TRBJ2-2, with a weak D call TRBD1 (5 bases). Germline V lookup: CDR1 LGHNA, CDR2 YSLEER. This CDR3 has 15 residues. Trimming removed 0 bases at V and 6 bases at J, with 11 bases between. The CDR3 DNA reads TGCGCCAGCAGCCAAGATCCGGCAGGGTCCGGGGAGCTGTTTTTT. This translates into CASSQDPAGSGELFF.

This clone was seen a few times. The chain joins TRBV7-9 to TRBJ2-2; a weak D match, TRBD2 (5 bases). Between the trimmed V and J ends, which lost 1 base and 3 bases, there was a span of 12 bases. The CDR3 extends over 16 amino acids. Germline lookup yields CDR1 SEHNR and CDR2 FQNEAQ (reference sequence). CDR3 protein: CASSLDSSKYTGELFF. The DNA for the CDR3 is TGTGCCAGCAGCTTAGATTCTAGCAAATACACCGGGGAGCTGTTTTTT.

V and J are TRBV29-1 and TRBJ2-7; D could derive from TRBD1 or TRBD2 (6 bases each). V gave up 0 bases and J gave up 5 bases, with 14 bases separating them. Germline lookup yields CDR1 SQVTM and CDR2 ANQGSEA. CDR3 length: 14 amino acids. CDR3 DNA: TGCAGCGTTGAAGAAGGGGGAGGAGTCCACGAGCAGTACTTC. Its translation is CSVEEGGGVHEQYF.

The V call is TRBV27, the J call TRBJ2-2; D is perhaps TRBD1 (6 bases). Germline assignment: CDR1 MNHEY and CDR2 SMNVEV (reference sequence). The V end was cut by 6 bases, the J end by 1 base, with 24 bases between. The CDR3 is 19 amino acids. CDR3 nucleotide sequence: TGTGCCAGCAGCCCAGGGTGGGTCCAACAGGGTTTGAACACCGGGGAGCTGTTTTTT. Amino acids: CASSPGWVQQGLNTGELFF.

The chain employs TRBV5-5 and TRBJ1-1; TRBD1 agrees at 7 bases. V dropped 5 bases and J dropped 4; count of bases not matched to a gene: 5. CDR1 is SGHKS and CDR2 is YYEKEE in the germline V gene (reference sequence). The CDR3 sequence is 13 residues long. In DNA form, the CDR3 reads TGTGCCAGCAGGATACAGGGGAGCACTGAAGCTTTCTTT. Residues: CASRIQGSTEAFF. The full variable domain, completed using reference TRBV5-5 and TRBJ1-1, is DAGVTQSPTHLIKTRGQQVTLRCSPISGHKSVSWYQQVLGQGPQFIFQYYEKEERGRGNFPDRFSARQFPNYSSELNVNALLLGDSALYLCASRIQGSTEAFFGQGTRLTVV.

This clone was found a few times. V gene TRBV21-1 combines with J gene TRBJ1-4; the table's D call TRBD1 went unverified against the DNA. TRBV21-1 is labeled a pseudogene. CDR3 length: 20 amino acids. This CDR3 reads CASSRYVGQEVRRNNEKLFF. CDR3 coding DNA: TGTGCCAGCAGCAGATACGTCGGACAGGAGGTTCGGCGGAATAATGAAAAACTGTTTTTT.

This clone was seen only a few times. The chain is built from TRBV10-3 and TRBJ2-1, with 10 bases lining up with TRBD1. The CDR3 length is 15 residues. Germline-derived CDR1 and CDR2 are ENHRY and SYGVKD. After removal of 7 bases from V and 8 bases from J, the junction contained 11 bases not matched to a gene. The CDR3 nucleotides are TGTGCCATCAACAACCGGGACAGGGGAAGAGATGAGCAGTTCTTC. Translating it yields CAINNRDRGRDEQFF.

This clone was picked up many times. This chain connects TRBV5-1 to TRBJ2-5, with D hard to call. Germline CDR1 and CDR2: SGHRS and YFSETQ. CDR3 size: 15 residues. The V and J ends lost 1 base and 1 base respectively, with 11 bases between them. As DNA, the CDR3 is TGCGCCAGCAGCTTGAATACGGGCAGCCAAGAGACCCAGTACTTC. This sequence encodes CASSLNTGSQETQYF.

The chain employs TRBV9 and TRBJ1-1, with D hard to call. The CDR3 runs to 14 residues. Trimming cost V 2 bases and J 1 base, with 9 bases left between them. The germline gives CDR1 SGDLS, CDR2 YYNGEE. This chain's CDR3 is CASSVSWQNTEAFF. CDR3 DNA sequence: TGTGCCAGCAGCGTGAGTTGGCAGAACACTGAAGCTTTCTTT.

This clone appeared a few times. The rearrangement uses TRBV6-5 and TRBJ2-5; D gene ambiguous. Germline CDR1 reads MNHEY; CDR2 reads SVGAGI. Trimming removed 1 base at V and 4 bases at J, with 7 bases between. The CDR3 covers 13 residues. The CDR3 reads CASSYFSGETQYF. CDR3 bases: TGTGCCAGCAGTTACTTCTCCGGAGAGACCCAGTACTTC.

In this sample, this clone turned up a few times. CDR3 DNA sequence: TGTGCCAGCAGCTTGGTCGCCGGGCGCACAGATACGCAGTATTTT. Protein product: CASSLVAGRTDTQYF. The V gene is TRBV5-6, the J gene TRBJ2-3, with D uncertain. V was pared by 0 bases and J by 1 base, with 9 bases between. Germline CDR1 is SGHDT and CDR2 is YYEEEE. This CDR3 is built from 15 residues.

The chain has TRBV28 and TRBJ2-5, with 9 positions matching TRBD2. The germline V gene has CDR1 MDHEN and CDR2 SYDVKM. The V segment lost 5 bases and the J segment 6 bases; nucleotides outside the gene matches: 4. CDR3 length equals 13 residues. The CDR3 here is CASSSGGKQTQYF. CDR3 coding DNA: TGTGCCAGCAGTAGCGGGGGGAAGCAGACCCAGTACTTC. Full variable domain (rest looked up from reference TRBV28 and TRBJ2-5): DVKVTQSSRYLVKRTGEKVFLECVQDMDHENMFWYRQDPGLGLRLIYFSYDVKMKEKGDIPEGYSVSREKKERFSLILESASTNQTSMYLCASSSGGKQTQYFGPGTRLLVL.

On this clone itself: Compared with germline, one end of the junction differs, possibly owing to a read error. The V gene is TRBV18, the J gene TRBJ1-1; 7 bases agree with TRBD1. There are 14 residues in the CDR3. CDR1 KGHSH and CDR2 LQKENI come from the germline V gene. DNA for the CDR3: TGTGCCAGCTCCCCACCATCAGGGGGGGATGAAGCTTTCTTT. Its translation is CASSPPSGGDEAFF.

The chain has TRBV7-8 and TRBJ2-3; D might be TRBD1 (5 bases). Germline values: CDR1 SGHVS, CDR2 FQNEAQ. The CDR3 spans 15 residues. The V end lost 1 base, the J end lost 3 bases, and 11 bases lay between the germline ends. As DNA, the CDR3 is TGTGCCAGCAGCTTAGTGGGGCACAGTACAGATACGCAGTATTTT. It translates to CASSLVGHSTDTQYF.

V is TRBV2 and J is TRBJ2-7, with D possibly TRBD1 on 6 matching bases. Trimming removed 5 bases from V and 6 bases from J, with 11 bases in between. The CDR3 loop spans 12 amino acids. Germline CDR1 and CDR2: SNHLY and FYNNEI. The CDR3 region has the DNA TGTGCCAGCAGTCACAGGGTCGGCGAGCAGTACTTC. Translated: CASSHRVGEQYF. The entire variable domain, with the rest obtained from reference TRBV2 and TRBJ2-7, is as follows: EPEVTQTPSHQVTQMGQEVILRCVPISNHLYFYWYRQILGQKVEFLVSFYNNEISEKSEIFDDQFSVERPDGSNFTLKIRSTKLEDSAMYFCASSHRVGEQYFGPGTRLTVT.

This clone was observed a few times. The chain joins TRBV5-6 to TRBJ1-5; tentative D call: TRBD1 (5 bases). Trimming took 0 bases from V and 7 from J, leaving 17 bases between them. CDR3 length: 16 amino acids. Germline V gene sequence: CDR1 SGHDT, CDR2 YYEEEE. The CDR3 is CASSLADGAFAQPQHF. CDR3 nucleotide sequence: TGTGCCAGCAGCTTGGCCGATGGGGCGTTCGCCCAGCCCCAGCATTTT.

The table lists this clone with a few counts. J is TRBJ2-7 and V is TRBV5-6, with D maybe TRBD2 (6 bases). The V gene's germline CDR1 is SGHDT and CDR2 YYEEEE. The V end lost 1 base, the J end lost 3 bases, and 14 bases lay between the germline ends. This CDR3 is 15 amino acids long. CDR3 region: CASSLWTGRNYEQYF. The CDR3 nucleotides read TGTGCCAGCAGCTTGTGGACTGGGAGGAACTACGAGCAGTACTTC.

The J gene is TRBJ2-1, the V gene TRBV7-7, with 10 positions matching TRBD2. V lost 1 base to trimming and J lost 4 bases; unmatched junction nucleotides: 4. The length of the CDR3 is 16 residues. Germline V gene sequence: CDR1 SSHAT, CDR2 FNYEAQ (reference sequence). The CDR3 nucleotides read TGTGCCAGCAGCTTAGGGGCTAGCGGGGGATACAATGAGCAGTTCTTC. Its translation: CASSLGASGGYNEQFF.